Listed below are T cell receptor beta chains from one sample, sequenced in a study of T cell clones after liver transplantation. Clones were read by immunoSEQ multiplex PCR, and TCRdb kept only the in-frame ones, dropping some. This table holds about 74,000 clones, about 80% found once. Sequenced material: CD4+ T cells from blood, taken before liver transplant. These TCRs come from a human donor who received a liver transplant. CDR3s include the opening cysteine and the closing phenylalanine or tryptophan. A D gene is named only where the DNA matches it firmly. Clone size is shown for a subset of rows, as once, few, many or a class of expanded clone.

V	J	D	size	CDR3	DNA
TRBV5-6	TRBJ1-3	.	.	CASSPLTTGDTIYF	TGTGCCAGCAGCCCTTTAACAACAGGTGACACCATATATTTT
TRBV27	TRBJ1-2	.	.	CASSPRVGYGYTF	TGTGCCAGCAGTCCCCGGGTCGGCTATGGCTACACCTTC
TRBV10-3	TRBJ2-7	.	.	CAISESGYEQYF	TGTGCCATCAGTGAGTCCGGCTACGAGCAGTACTTC
TRBV18	TRBJ2-1	.	.	CASSPGRRQYNEQFF	TGTGCCAGCTCACCAGGACGACGACAGTACAATGAGCAGTTCTTC
TRBV25-1	TRBJ2-7	.	.	CASTVGHEQYF	TGTGCCAGCACCGTGGGGCACGAGCAGTACTTC
TRBV10-1	TRBJ2-7	TRBD1	.	CARGTGGSYEQYF	TGCGCCCGCGGGACAGGGGGATCCTACGAGCAGTACTTC
TRBV7-9	TRBJ2-1	TRBD1	.	CASSLTGSHNEQFF	TGTGCCAGCAGCCTGACAGGGTCTCACAATGAGCAGTTCTTC
TRBV5-1	TRBJ1-3	.	.	CASSLEYSGNTIYF	TGCGCCAGCAGCTTGGAGTACTCTGGAAACACCATATATTTT
TRBV5-4	TRBJ1-1	.	once	CASSLVGNLNTEAFF	TGTGCCAGCAGCTTGGTCGGAAATTTGAACACTGAAGCTTTCTTT
TRBV2	TRBJ2-7	TRBD1	.	CASSGGQGGYEQYF	TGTGCCAGCAGTGGAGGACAGGGGGGCTACGAGCAGTACTTC
TRBV28	TRBJ2-6	.	.	CASNFQAHSGANVLTF	TGTGCCAGCAATTTCCAGGCCCACTCTGGGGCCAACGTCCTGACTTTC
TRBV2	TRBJ1-3	.	.	CASSASRGDRNTIYF	TGTGCCAGCAGTGCCTCAAGGGGGGACAGAAACACCATATATTTT
TRBV6-5	TRBJ1-1	.	.	CASSYTDSLNTEAFF	TGTGCCAGCAGTTACACGGACAGCCTCAACACTGAAGCTTTCTTT
TRBV7-8	TRBJ1-2	.	.	CASSIEGAGYGYTF	TGTGCCAGCAGTATAGAGGGTGCAGGGTATGGCTACACCTTC
TRBV15	TRBJ2-3	TRBD1	.	CATSRLDRGYRGTQYF	TGTGCCACCAGCAGACTAGACAGGGGGTATAGGGGTACGCAGTATTTT
TRBV2	TRBJ2-3	.	.	CASSVYRTDTQYF	TGTGCCAGCAGTGTTTACCGCACAGATACGCAGTATTTT
TRBV5-4	TRBJ1-3	TRBD1	.	CASSPGTERNTIYF	TGTGCCAGCAGTCCCGGGACAGAAAGAAACACCATATATTTT